The text below deals with one T cell receptor beta chain. Clones were read by immunoSEQ multiplex PCR, and TCRdb kept only the in-frame ones, dropping some. Altogether about 98,000 clones are present, about 90% being singletons, with the ten largest covering about 5.7%. The sample belongs to a study of cytomegalovirus exposure and HLA in healthy donors. V dropped 4 bases and J dropped 7; count of bases not matched to a gene: 9. Germline values: CDR1 SEHNR, CDR2 FQNEAQ (reference sequence). The CDR3 runs 17 residues. This sequence was found in a man younger than 30 in good health and CMV-seropositive. The V call is TRBV7-9, the J call TRBJ2-1, with 14 nucleotides matching TRBD2. The specimen sequenced was PBMCs. Written as DNA, the CDR3 is TGTGCCAGCAGCTGGACCGGGACTAGCGGGGGTGCAAATGAGCAGTTCTTC. It specifies CASSWTGTSGGANEQFF.